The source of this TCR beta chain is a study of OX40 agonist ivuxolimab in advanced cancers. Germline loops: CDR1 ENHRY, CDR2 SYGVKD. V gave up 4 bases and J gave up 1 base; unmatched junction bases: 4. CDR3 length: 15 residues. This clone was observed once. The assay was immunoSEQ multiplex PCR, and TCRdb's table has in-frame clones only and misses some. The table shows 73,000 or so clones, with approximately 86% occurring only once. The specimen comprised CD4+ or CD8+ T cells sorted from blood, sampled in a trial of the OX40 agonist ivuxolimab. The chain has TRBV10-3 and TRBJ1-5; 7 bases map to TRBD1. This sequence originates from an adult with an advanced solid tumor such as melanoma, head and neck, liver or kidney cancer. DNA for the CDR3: TGTGCCATCAGTGCCAGACAGGGAAGCAATCAGCCCCAGCATTTT. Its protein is CAISARQGSNQPQHF.